This T cell receptor (beta chain) was captured in a study of blood T cell repertoires in COVID-19. Background on the study: COVID-19 samples, acute and convalescent, were from the United States, Italy and Spain.

Sequencing used immunoSEQ multiplex PCR; TCRdb keeps in-frame clones, though not all of them. The table records roughly 200,000 clones, 65% to 90% of them present only once. Participant-given clinical history determined each cohort assignment. CDR1 is MDHEN and CDR2 is SYDVKM in the germline V gene. The V gene lost 5 bases and the J gene lost 1 base, with 18 bases spanning the gap. The CDR3 runs 17 residues. V and J are TRBV28 and TRBJ1-5, with a tentative D call TRBD1 (6 bases). The TCR sequence derives from a middle-aged man who had recovered from COVID-19. Specimen: PBMCs or T cells enriched from blood (not recorded which). The CDR3 loop is CASSTPLDRLSNQPQHF. The CDR3 nucleotides read TGTGCCAGCAGTACACCGTTGGACAGACTAAGCAATCAGCCCCAGCATTTT.